This paragraph covers one T cell receptor (beta chain) sequence. There is no known antigen for this receptor. One base away there is no much larger clone; base qualities are not given. The TCR beta CDR3 regions were amplified from the RNA transcripts. The TCR CDR3 was subjected to a first round of RT-PCR using the HTBI primer set and the Qiagen OneStep RT-PCR kit. The libraries were constructed in a second round of multiplex PCR and then size-selected and purified. Sequencing of the libraries was done on an Illumina HiSeq2000 using paired-end 100 bp reads. The authors processed their data as follows. SOAPnuke was used to process the raw data, throwing out any read that contained adapters or uncalled bases, had a mean Phred below 15, or lacked an exact constant-primer or identifier match. High-quality paired reads were merged using COPE v1.2.5, and each unique nucleotide sequence was defined as a clonotype. Clonotypes were aligned to IMGT TRBV, TRBD and TRBJ reference segments using MiTCR v1.1. Analysis was restricted to V-J combinations with a frequency above 0.0001, which covered 99% to 99.2% of repertoires. The TCS score was defined as F50 (clonal expansion) divided by E x V (chaos), with BLOSUM62-based TCRdist calculated between CDR3 peptides within each V-J. Welch's t-statistics and random forest reduced roughly 500 V-J features to roughly 13, which were used in a naive Bayes classifier (R e1071). Through fastp at Q25 and MiXCR, TCRdb rebuilt clones from the public reads, retaining in-frame beta chains. Rows merge per CDR3 protein into single entries with the most common DNA and genes. The V and J calls and clone size are TCRdb's, not the authors'. A total of some 600,000 distinct CDR3 sequences appear in this sample, over 11% of them only once. Of the sample, less than 6% falls within the top ten clones.

Hyperthyroidism patients were newly diagnosed, with disease duration under 2 months, and aged 18 to 65 years. Any patient with an uncontrolled infection, another autoimmune disease, pregnancy or lactation was excluded. Diagnoses relied on clinical symptoms, serum thyroxine and TRAb, thyroid ultrasound and orbital computed tomography. Blood from progressor patients was drawn when they were first diagnosed with hyperthyroidism, before any ophthalmopathy symptoms appeared. PBMCs were isolated from about 9 ml of fresh peripheral blood by Ficoll-Paque density gradient centrifugation. Progressor patients were defined as those initially diagnosed with Graves' hyperthyroidism in whom ophthalmopathy developed during follow-up. Total RNA was extracted with Trizol reagent, and quality was checked on an Agilent 2100 Bioanalyzer. These data originate in a study of T cells in Graves' hyperthyroidism and ophthalmopathy (dated by TCRdb to between 2018 and 2021). Background on the whole study: Peripheral blood samples were taken at the time of initial diagnosis, prior to any treatment. A discovery cohort of around 98 patients, approximately 45 with Graves' ophthalmopathy and 55 to 60 with stable Graves' hyperthyroidism, was used to find distinguishing TCR V-J signatures. Prospective prediction of ophthalmopathy was tested in an independent validation cohort of 18 to 20 hyperthyroidism patients and 15 to 17 patients who later progressed to ophthalmopathy. The 100 or so discovery patients were randomly divided into training and test sets at a 7:3 ratio. The study also compared thyroid tissue and blood T-cell repertoires from several Graves' hyperthyroidism patients. Following sampling, methimazole starting at 30 mg daily was given to hyperthyroidism patients, and high-dose intravenous methylprednisolone was given to ophthalmopathy patients. The paper describes TCR Vbeta CDR3 sequencing of 140 or so peripheral blood samples, made up of 43 ophthalmopathy patients, roughly 72 hyperthyroidism patients and 17 progressor patients. The paper as a whole reports these results and caveats: In cross-validation, a model built on a 13 V-J signature told ophthalmopathy apart from stable hyperthyroidism with roughly 87% sensitivity and around 81% specificity, and in testing the same model reached 80%/75%. No statistical method was used to set the sample size in advance, and investigators knew the group allocation. Blood samples also contained most of the expanded thyroid clonotypes (frequency above 0.001), which suggests that blood repertoires may reflect thyroid immune responses. In validation, progression to ophthalmopathy was predicted by the model with 70.59% sensitivity and 72.22% specificity, a median of roughly 6 months before onset.

Trimming costs V 3 bases and J 3 bases, and their ends lie 17 bases apart. Measured from the cysteine to the phenylalanine, the CDR3 is 16 residues long. The only DNA kept is the CDR3, 48 bases in frame from the first base. Looking up the germline V gene (reference sequence) yields CDR1 DFQATT and CDR2 SNEGSKA. The chain links TRBV20-1 with TRBJ1-4; TRBD1 could be the D gene, as 6 bases match. Material for sequencing was blood. This receptor was obtained from a woman aged 25 to 45 with Graves' hyperthyroidism that later progressed to Graves' ophthalmopathy. The DNA sequence is given as TGCAGTGCTAGTGGGGGGCAGGGCGGGTCTAATGAAAAACTGTTTTTT. This yields the protein CSASGGQGGSNEKLFF.